This T cell receptor (beta chain) was documented in a study of vaccination and CD4 T cells after COVID-19. The wider study: Cells were stimulated with overlapping spike peptide pools from SARS-CoV-2, HCoV-NL63, HCoV-OC43 and HCoV-229E.

Treatment of the sample: roughly 10-day PBMC culture with coronavirus spike peptide pools or control peptides (ViraFEST assay). Antigen-specific T cells were expanded with peptide pools by ViraFEST, and TCRs were then sequenced. Fresh IL-2 medium replaced half the culture medium on days 3 and 7. Concerning this clonotype itself: Its antigen remains unknown.

From germline, CDR1 is MDHEN and CDR2 SYDVKM. The J segment lost 4 bases and the V segment lost 6 bases, leaving 1 base of the junction unmatched. The CDR3 is 12 residues long. The Oncomine TCR Beta short-read assay sequenced DNA from cultured CD4+ T cells. MiXCR, run by TCRdb on the PCR reads, gives a single entry per CDR3 protein. Altogether about 5,200 distinct CDR3 sequences are present, about 25% being singletons, with the ten largest covering around 24%. The clonotype originates from a human donor who had recovered from COVID-19. The material was CD4+ T cells from blood, cultured in vitro, obtained after SARS-CoV-2 vaccination. The V and J genes are TRBV28 and TRBJ1-1; 8 bases align to TRBD1. CDR3 nucleotide sequence: TGTGCCAGCAGCACAGGGGGCACTGAAGCTTTCTTT. This encodes CASSTGGTEAFF. Filled out from reference TRBV28 and TRBJ1-1, the complete variable domain reads DVKVTQSSRYLVKRTGEKVFLECVQDMDHENMFWYRQDPGLGLRLIYFSYDVKMKEKGDIPEGYSVSREKKERFSLILESASTNQTSMYLCASSTGGTEAFFGQGTRLTVV.